Sequencing of this T cell receptor (beta chain) was carried out in a study of control samples from healthy donors and cancer patients (dated by TCRdb to about 2020). About this clone: No cognate antigen has been identified for it. No base qualities exist here, and no much larger clone lies one base off it.

From the cysteine through the phenylalanine, the CDR3 covers 13 amino acids. Kept here is only the CDR3 DNA, which spans 39 bases and is read in frame from base 1. CDR1 ENHRY and CDR2 SYGVKD are derived from the germline V gene. Trimming at the junction amounts to 3 bases on V and 4 bases on J, and the germline ends lie 7 bases apart. Libraries were built with the immunoSEQ multiplex PCR assay. The table comes from immuneACCESS by way of TCRdb, which keeps in-frame sequences with V and J called. Part of the clones is missing from these tables; in studies checked, under half for an unresolved V gene and the rest for unknown reasons. The sample table lists roughly 200,000 clones, about 89% of them with a count of one. About 1.7% of the sample rests with the top ten.

The sequencing sample was made of blood. This clonotype was obtained from a man aged 25-45 years in good health. This chain is built from TRBV10-3 and TRBJ1-3, with the identity of the D gene unclear. The CDR3 has the sequence CAISEISGNTIYF. The DNA is TGTGCCATCAGTGAAATAAGCGGAAACACCATATATTTT.